This T cell receptor beta chain comes out of a study of identical twins. Study conclusions and caveats: The degree of excess twin sharing was weaker in beta out-of-frame sequences.

Comment on this clonotype: Its specificity is not known.

The CDR3 contains 14 residues. Germline loops: CDR1 MGHRA, CDR2 YSYEKL. V was clipped by 4 bases and J by 1 base, with 11 bases between them. One entry per CDR3 protein results from TCRdb running MiXCR on the 5' RACE reads. The sample consists of around 240,000 distinct CDR3 sequences, about 10% of them appearing once. The clonotype comes from a man aged 50-60 years in good health. The gene calls are TRBV4-1 and TRBJ2-7; D is undetermined. Sequenced: memory T cells sorted from blood. This chain's CDR3 is CASSLTVGSYEQYF. The CDR3 bases are TGCGCCAGCAGCCTAACAGTTGGATCCTACGAGCAGTACTTC.